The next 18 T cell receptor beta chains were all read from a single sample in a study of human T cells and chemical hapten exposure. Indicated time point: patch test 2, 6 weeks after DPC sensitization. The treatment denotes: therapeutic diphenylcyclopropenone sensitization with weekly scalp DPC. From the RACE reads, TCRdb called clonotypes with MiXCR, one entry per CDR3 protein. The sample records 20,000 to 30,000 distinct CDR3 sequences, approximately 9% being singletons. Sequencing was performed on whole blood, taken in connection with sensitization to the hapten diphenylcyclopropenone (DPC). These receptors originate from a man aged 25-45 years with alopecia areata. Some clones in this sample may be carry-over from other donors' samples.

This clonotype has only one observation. CDR3 amino acids: CASSYATEFNSPLHF. The CDR3 DNA is TGTGCCAGCAGTTACGCGACTGAATTTAATTCACCCCTCCACTTT. The rearrangement joins TRBV6-5 to TRBJ1-6; D not resolved. V was pared by 2 bases and J by 6 bases, with 11 bases between. Germline V lookup: CDR1 MNHEY, CDR2 SVGAGI. CDR3 length: 15 residues.

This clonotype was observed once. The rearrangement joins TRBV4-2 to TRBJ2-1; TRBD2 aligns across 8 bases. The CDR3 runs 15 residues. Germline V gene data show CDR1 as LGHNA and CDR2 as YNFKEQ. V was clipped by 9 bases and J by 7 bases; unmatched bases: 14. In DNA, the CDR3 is TGTGCCAGTCTTCGTGGCGGGGGGTCCGAGAATGAGCAGTTCTTC. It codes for CASLRGGGSENEQFF.

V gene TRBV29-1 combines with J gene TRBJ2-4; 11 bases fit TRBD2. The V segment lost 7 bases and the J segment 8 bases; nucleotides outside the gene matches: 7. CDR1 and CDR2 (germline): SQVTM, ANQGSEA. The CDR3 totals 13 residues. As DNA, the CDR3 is TGCAGCGGTGCCGGGACTAGCGGTGACATTCAGTACTTC. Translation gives CSGAGTSGDIQYF.

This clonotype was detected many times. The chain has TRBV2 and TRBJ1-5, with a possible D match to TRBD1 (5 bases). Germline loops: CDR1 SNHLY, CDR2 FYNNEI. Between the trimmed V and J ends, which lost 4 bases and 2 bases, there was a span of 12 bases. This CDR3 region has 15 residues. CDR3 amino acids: CASSAQALRNQPQHF. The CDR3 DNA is TGTGCCAGCAGTGCACAGGCGCTCCGCAATCAGCCCCAGCATTTT. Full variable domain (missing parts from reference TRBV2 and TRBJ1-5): EPEVTQTPSHQVTQMGQEVILRCVPISNHLYFYWYRQILGQKVEFLVSFYNNEISEKSEIFDDQFSVERPDGSNFTLKIRSTKLEDSAMYFCASSAQALRNQPQHFGDGTRLSIL.

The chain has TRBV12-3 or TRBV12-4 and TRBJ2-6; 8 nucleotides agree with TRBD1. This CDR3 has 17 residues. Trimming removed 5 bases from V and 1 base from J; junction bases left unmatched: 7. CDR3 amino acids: CASSTAGQGSGANVLTF. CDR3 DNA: TGTGCCAGCAGTACCGCCGGACAGGGTTCTGGGGCCAACGTCCTGACTTTC.

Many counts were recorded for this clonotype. CDR3 nucleotides: TGTGCCAGCAGCGCGGGACTAGCGGGGGCCACCTACAATGAGCAGTTCTTC. The encoded protein is CASSAGLAGATYNEQFF. The V call is TRBV7-6, the J call TRBJ2-1; 14 positions agree with TRBD2. The germline gives CDR1 SGHVS, CDR2 FNYEAQ. With V trimmed by 5 bases and J by 2 bases, 5 bases remained unmatched. This CDR3 is built from 17 residues.

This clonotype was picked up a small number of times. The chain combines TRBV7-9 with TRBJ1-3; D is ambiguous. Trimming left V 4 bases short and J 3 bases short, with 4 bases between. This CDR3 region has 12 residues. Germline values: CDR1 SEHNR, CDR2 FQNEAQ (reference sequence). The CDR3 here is CASSSLGNTIYF. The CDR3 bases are TGTGCCAGCAGCTCCCTTGGAAACACCATATATTTT.

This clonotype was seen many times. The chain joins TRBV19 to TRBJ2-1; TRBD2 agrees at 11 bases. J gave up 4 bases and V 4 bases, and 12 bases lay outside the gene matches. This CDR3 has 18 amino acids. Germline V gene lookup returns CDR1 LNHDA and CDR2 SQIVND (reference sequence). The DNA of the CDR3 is TGTGCCAGTAGTAGCGACGGGACTAGCGGAGGTTATTACAATGAGCAGTTCTTC. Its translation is CASSSDGTSGGYYNEQFF. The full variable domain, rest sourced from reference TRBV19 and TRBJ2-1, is DGGITQSPKYLFRKEGQNVTLSCEQNLNHDAMYWYRQDPGQGLRLIYYSQIVNDFQKGDIAEGYSVSREKKESFPLTVTSAQKNPTAFYLCASSSDGTSGGYYNEQFFGPGTRLTVL.

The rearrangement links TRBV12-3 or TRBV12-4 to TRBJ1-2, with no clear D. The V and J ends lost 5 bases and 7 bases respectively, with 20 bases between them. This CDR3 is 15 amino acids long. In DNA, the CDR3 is TGTGCCAGCAGTCACTCGGTCAGGAGAGGCGTTGGCTACACCTTC. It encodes CASSHSVRRGVGYTF.

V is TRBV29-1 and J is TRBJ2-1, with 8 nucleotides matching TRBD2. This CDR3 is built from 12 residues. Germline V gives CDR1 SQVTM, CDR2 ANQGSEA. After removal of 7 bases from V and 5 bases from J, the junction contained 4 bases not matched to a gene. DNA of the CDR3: TGCAGCGCTCAACTAGCGGACAATGAGCAGTTCTTC. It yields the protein CSAQLADNEQFF.

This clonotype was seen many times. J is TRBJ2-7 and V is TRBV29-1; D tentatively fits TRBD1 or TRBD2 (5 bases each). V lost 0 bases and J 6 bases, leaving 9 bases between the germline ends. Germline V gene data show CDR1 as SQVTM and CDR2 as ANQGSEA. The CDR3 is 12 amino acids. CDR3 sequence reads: CSVEEVGTEQYF. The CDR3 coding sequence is TGCAGCGTTGAAGAAGTGGGGACCGAGCAGTACTTC.

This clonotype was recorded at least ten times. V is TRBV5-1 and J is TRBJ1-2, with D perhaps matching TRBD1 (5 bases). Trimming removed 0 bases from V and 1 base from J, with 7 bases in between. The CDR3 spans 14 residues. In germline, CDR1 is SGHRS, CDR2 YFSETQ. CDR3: CASSLDRINYGYTF. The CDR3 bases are TGCGCCAGCAGCTTGGACAGGATTAACTATGGCTACACCTTC. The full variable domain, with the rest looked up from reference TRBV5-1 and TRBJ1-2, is KAGVTQTPRYLIKTRGQQVTLSCSPISGHRSVSWYQQTPGQGLQFLFEYFSETQRNKGNFPGRFSGRQFSNSRSEMNVSTLELGDSALYLCASSLDRINYGYTFGSGTRLTVV.

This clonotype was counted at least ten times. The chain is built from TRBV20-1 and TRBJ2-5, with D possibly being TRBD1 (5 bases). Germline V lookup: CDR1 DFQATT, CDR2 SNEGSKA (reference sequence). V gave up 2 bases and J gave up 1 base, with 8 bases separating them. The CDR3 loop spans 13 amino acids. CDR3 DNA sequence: TGCAGTGCTAGATGGCAGGGCCAAGAGACCCAGTACTTC. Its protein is CSARWQGQETQYF.

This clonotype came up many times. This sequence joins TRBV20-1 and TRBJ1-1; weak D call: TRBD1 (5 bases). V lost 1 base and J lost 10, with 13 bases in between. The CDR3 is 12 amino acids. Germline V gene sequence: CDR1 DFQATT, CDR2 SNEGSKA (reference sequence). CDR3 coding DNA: TGCAGTGCTAGAGCCGACAGTATTTTAGCTTTCTTT. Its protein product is CSARADSILAFF.

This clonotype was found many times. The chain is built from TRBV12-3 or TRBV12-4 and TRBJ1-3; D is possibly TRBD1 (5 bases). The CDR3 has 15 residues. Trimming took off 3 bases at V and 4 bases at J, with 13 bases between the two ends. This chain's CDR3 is CASSFRVTAGNTIYF. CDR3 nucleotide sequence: TGTGCCAGCAGTTTCCGCGTGACAGCCGGAAACACCATATATTTT.

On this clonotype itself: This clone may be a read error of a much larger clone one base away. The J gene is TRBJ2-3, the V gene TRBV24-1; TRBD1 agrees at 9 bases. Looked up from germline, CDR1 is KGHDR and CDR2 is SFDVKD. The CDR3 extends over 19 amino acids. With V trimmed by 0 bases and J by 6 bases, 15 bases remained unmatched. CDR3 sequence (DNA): TGTGCCACCAGTGATTTGCGTAATGACGGGACAGGGAATGCGGATACGCAGTATTTT. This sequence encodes CATSDLRNDGTGNADTQYF.

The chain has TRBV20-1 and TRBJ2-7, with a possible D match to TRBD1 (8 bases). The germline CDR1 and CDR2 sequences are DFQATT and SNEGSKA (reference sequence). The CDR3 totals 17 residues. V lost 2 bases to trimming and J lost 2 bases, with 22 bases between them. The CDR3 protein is CSARSSGGPTGAYEQYF. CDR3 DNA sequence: TGCAGTGCTAGATCCTCCGGGGGGCCGACAGGGGCCTACGAGCAGTACTTC.

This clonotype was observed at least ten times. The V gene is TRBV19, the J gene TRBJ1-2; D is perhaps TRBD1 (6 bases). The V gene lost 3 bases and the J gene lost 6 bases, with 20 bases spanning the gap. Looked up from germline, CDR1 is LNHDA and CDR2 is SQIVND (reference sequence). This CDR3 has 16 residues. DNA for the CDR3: TGTGCCAGTAGTATTTCAGATGACAGGCTAAGGGATGGCTACACCTTC. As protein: CASSISDDRLRDGYTF.